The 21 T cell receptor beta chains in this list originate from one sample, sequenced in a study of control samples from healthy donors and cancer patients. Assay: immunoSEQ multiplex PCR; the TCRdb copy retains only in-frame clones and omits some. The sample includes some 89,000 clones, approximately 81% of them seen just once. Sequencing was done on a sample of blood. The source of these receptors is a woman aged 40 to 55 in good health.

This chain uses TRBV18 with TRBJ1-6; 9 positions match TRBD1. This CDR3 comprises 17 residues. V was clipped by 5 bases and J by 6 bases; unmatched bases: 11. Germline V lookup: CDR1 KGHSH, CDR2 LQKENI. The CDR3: CASSFTDRGVANSPLHF. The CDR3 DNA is TGTGCCAGCTCATTCACGGACAGGGGAGTGGCTAATTCACCCCTCCACTTT.

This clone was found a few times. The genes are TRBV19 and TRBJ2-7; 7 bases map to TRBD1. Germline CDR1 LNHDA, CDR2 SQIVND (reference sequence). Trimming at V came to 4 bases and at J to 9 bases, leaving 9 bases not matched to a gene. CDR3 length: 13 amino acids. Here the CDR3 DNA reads TGTGCCAGTAGTAAAGGGACAGCTAATTTGCAGTACTTC. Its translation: CASSKGTANLQYF.

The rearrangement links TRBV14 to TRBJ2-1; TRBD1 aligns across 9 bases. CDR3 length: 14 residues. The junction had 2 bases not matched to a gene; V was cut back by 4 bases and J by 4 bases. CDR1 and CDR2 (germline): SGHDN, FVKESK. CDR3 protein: CASSPDRGYNEQFF. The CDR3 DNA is TGTGCCAGCAGCCCGGACAGGGGATACAATGAGCAGTTCTTC.

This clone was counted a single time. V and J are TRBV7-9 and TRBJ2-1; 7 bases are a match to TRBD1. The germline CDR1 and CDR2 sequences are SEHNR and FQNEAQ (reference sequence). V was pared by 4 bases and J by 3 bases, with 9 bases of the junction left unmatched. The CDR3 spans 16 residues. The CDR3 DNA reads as TGTGCCAGCAGCTCAAGGTCGGGACAGTTCTACAATGAGCAGTTCTTC. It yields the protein CASSSRSGQFYNEQFF.

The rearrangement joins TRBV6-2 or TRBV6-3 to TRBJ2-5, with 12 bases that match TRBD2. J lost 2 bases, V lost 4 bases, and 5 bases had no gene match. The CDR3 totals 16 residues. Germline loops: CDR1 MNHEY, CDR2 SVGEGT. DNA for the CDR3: TGTGCCAGCAGTTGGACTAGCGGGGAGCCGCAAGAGACCCAGTACTTC. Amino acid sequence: CASSWTSGEPQETQYF.

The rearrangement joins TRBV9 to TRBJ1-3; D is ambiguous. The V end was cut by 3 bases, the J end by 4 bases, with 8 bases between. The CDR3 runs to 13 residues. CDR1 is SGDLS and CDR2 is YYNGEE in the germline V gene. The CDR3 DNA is TGTGCCAGCAGCGACTCGGTGGGAAACACCATATATTTT. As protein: CASSDSVGNTIYF.

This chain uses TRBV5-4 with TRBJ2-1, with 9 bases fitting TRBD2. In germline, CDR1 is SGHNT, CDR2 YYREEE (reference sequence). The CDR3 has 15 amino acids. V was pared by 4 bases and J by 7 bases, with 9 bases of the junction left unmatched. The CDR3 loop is CASSPRGGISNEQFF. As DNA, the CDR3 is TGTGCCAGCAGCCCGCGGGGGGGAATTAGTAATGAGCAGTTCTTC.

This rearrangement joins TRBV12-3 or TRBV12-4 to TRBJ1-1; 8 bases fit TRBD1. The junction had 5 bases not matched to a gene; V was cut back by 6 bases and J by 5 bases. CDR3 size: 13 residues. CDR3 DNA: TGTGCCAGCAGCAGGGGGCTGGGAACTGAAGCTTTCTTT. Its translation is CASSRGLGTEAFF.

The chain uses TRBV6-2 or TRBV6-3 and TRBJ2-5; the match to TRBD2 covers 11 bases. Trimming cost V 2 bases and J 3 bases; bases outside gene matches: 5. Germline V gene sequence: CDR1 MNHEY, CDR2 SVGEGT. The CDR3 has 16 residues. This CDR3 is CASSYNSGGAKETQYF. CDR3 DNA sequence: TGTGCCAGCAGTTACAATAGCGGGGGGGCCAAAGAGACCCAGTACTTC.

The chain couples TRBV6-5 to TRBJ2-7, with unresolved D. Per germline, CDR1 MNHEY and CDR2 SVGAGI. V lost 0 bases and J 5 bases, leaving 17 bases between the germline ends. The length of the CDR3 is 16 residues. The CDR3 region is CASSYSSFLGYNEQYF. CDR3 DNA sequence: TGTGCCAGCAGTTACTCGAGTTTCTTAGGGTATAACGAGCAGTACTTC.

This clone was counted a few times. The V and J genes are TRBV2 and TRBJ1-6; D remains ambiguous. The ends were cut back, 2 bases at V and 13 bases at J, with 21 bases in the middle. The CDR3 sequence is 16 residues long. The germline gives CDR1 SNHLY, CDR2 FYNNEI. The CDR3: CASSENAQPSKRPLHF. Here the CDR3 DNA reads TGTGCCAGCAGTGAAAATGCACAGCCTTCTAAGCGGCCCCTCCACTTT.

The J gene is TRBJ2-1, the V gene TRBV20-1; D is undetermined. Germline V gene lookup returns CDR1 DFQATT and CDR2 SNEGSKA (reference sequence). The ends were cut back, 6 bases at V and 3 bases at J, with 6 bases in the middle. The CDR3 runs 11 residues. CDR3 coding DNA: TGCAGTGCAAAGATCTACAATGAGCAGTTCTTC. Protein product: CSAKIYNEQFF.

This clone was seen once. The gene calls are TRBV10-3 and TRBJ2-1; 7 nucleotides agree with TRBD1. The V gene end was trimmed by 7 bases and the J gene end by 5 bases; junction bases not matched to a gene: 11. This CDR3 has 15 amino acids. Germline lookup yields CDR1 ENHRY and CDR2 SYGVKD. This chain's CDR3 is CAIKRQGVPNNEQFF. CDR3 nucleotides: TGTGCCATCAAAAGGCAGGGGGTACCCAACAATGAGCAGTTCTTC.

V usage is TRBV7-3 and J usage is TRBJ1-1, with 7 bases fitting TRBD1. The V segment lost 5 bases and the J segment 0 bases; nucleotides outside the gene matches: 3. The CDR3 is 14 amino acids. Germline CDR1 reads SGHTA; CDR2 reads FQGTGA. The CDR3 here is CASSLDRVNTEAFF. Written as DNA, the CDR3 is TGTGCCAGCAGCCTAGACAGGGTGAACACTGAAGCTTTCTTT.

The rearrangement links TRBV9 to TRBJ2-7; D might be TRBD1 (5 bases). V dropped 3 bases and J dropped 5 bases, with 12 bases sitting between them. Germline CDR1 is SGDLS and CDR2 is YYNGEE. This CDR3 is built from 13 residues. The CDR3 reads CASSDRTGNEQYF. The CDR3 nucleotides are TGTGCCAGCAGCGACCGTACAGGTAACGAGCAGTACTTC.

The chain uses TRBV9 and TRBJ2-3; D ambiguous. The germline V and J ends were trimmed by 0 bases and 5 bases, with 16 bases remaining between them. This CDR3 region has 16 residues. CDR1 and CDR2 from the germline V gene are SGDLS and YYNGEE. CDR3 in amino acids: CASSVDPGLPGDTQYF. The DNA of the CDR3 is TGTGCCAGCAGCGTAGATCCGGGCCTCCCGGGAGATACGCAGTATTTT.

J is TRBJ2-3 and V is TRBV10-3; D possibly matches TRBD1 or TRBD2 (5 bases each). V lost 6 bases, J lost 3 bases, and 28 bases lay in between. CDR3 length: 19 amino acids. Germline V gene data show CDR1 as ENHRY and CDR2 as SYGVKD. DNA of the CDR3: TGTGCCATCAGGTCCTCCCGGGCTAGTAGTGGGGGATTGACAGATACGCAGTATTTT. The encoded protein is CAIRSSRASSGGLTDTQYF.

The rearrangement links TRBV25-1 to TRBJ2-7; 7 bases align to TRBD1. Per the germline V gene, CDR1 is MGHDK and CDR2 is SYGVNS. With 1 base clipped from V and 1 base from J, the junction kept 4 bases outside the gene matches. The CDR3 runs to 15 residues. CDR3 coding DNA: TGTGCCAGCAGTGAATGGCGACAGGGATCCTACGAGCAGTACTTC. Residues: CASSEWRQGSYEQYF.

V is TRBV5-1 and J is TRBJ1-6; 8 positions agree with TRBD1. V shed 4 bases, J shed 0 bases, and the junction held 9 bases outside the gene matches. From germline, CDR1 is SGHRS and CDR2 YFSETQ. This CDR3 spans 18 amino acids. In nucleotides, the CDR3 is TGCGCCAGCAGCCAAGGGACAGGCCTCGGCTCCTATAATTCACCCCTCCACTTT. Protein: CASSQGTGLGSYNSPLHF.

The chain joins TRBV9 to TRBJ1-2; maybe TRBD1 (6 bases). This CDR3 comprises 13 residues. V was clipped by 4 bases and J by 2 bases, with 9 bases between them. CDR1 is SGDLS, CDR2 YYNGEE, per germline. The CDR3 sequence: CASSRTGNYGYTF. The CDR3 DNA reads TGTGCCAGCAGCCGAACAGGGAACTATGGCTACACCTTC. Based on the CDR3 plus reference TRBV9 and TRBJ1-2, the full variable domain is DSGVTQTPKHLITATGQRVTLRCSPRSGDLSVYWYQQSLDQGLQFLIQYYNGEERAKGNILERFSAQQFPDLHSELNLSSLELGDSALYFCASSRTGNYGYTFGSGTRLTVV.

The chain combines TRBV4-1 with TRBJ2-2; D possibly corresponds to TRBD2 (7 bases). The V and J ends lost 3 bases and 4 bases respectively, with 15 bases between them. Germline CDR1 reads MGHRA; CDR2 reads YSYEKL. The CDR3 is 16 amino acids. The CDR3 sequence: CASSHGGARITGELFF. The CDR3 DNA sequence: TGCGCCAGCAGCCATGGGGGGGCGCGGATCACCGGGGAGCTGTTTTTT.